A selection of T cell receptor beta chains follows, all from one sample in a study of T-cell memory formation after mild COVID-19. TCRdb ran MiXCR on the 5' RACE reads and lists one entry per CDR3 protein. The sample lists about 140,000 distinct CDR3 sequences; about 14% were seen once. Sequenced input: PBMCs or a T cell subset sorted from them (not recorded which). These receptors all come from an adult woman who had mild COVID-19 (a few samples of this study predate the infection). Cell type and time point are not known. The CDR3 runs from the conserved cysteine through the conserved F or W. D genes are given only for firm matches. Clone size is not always given. Where it is, it says once, few, many or a class for expanded clones.

clone size	D gene	V gene	J gene	CDR3 DNA	CDR3 protein
NA	NA	TRBV6-2/TRBV6-3	TRBJ1-2	TGTGCCAGCAGTTACTCGTCACGGAACTATGGCTACACCTTC	CASSYSSRNYGYTF
NA	NA	TRBV7-2	TRBJ1-1	TGTGCCAGCAGCTTAGTGTCAGGGGCGAACACTGAAGCTTTCTTT	CASSLVSGANTEAFF
few	NA	TRBV4-3	TRBJ1-2	TGCGCCAGCAGCCAAGATGGCGGTGGTCCCCGGTCAAATGGCTACACCTTC	CASSQDGGGPRSNGYTF
once	NA	TRBV5-6	TRBJ2-1	TGTGCCAGCAGCTATGGCGGAGTTCCTGAGCAGTTCTTC	CASSYGGVPEQFF
NA	NA	TRBV29-1	TRBJ2-3	TGCAGCGCCCCGGGTTTCACAGATACGCAGTATTTT	CSAPGFTDTQYF
NA	TRBD2	TRBV9	TRBJ2-4	TGTGCCAGCAGCGAGACTAGCGACCTAGCCAAAAACATTCAGTACTTC	CASSETSDLAKNIQYF
few	TRBD1	TRBV19	TRBJ2-2	TGTGCCAGTAGATTAGGGACAGGGGGGCCCGGGGAGCTGTTTTTT	CASRLGTGGPGELFF
NA	NA	TRBV4-1	TRBJ2-7	TGCGCCAGCAGCCAAGGGGGACCCGGTCGCTACGAGCAGTACTTC	CASSQGGPGRYEQYF
many	NA	TRBV12-3/TRBV12-4	TRBJ2-2	TGTGCCAGCAGTTTAAACGGGGTAAACACCGGGGAGCTGTTTTTT	CASSLNGVNTGELFF
few	NA	TRBV7-9	TRBJ1-1	TGTGCCAGCAGCTTAGATGGAGGGGTCACTGAAGCTTTCTTT	CASSLDGGVTEAFF
NA	TRBD1	TRBV12-3/TRBV12-4	TRBJ2-1	TGTGCCAGCAGTTTGGGACAGGCAACCTACAATGAGCAGTTCTTC	CASSLGQATYNEQFF
few	TRBD1	TRBV15	TRBJ2-1	TGTGCCACCAGCGCCTCGACAGGGGGCTACAATGAGCAGTTCTTC	CATSASTGGYNEQFF
many	TRBD1	TRBV12-3/TRBV12-4	TRBJ2-7	TGTGCCAGCAGTTCAACAGGGGGCTCCTACGAGCAGTACTTC	CASSSTGGSYEQYF
NA	NA	TRBV9	TRBJ2-2	TGTGCCAGCAGCGCTCCAGAGAACACCGGGGAGCTGTTTTTT	CASSAPENTGELFF
NA	NA	TRBV24-1	TRBJ2-3	TGTGCCACCAGTGATCCGGGGTCGGGTACGCAGTATTTT	CATSDPGSGTQYF
many	NA	TRBV5-1	TRBJ1-1	TGCGCCACCAGATCGACAGGACCGAACACTGAAGCTTTCTTT	CATRSTGPNTEAFF
few	NA	TRBV7-2	TRBJ1-1	TGTGCCAGCAGCGCCGACCGGTGGAACACTGAAGCTTTCTTT	CASSADRWNTEAFF
NA	TRBD2	TRBV5-1	TRBJ2-3	TGCGCCAGCAGCTTGTTGGGACTAGCGGGAGCGGCAGATACGCAGTATTTT	CASSLLGLAGAADTQYF
few	TRBD2	TRBV12-3/TRBV12-4	TRBJ2-1	TGTGCCAGCAGTTCGCTAGCGGGGGGCGCAAATGAGCAGTTCTTC	CASSSLAGGANEQFF
NA	TRBD1	TRBV7-9	TRBJ2-1	TGTGCCAGCAGCTCCCTTCGCCAGGGGGCGTACAATGAGCAGTTCTTC	CASSSLRQGAYNEQFF
few	TRBD1	TRBV6-2/TRBV6-3	TRBJ2-3	TGTGCCAGCACCTCATTACCGACAGGGGGGACCACAGATACGCAGTATTTT	CASTSLPTGGTTDTQYF
few	NA	TRBV14	TRBJ2-1	TGTGCCAGCAGCCAAGATATGCTAGTAGGTGAGCAGTTCTTC	CASSQDMLVGEQFF
many	NA	TRBV12-3/TRBV12-4	TRBJ2-1	TGTGCCAGCAGCTTAGGTGGTAGCTCCTACAATGAGCAGTTCTTC	CASSLGGSSYNEQFF
NA	NA	TRBV11-2	TRBJ2-3	TGTGCCAGCAGCTTAGTGGCGGGACCAACCACAGATACGCAGTATTTT	CASSLVAGPTTDTQYF
NA	NA	TRBV14	TRBJ1-1	TGTGCCAGCAGCCTTAGGATTGCTGAAGCTTTCTTT	CASSLRIAEAFF
few	TRBD2	TRBV5-1	TRBJ2-2	TGCGCCAGCGGATGGACTAGCGGGATAGCGAGAGGGGAGCTGTTTTTT	CASGWTSGIARGELFF
NA	NA	TRBV5-4	TRBJ2-7	TGTGCCAGCAGCTTGGCCGGTAAGACATCCTACGAGCAGTACTTC	CASSLAGKTSYEQYF
NA	TRBD2	TRBV5-4	TRBJ2-5	TGTGCCAGAAGCTTGCGTGGACTAGCTTGGGAGACCCAGTACTTC	CARSLRGLAWETQYF
many	NA	TRBV6-2/TRBV6-3	TRBJ1-2	TGTGCCAGCAGTTACGGGCCTAGGGGGGATGGCTACACCTTC	CASSYGPRGDGYTF
NA	NA	TRBV30	TRBJ2-5	TGTGCCTGGAGTGTACTAGGGACCCAGTACTTC	CAWSVLGTQYF
few	NA	TRBV2	TRBJ2-2	TGTGCCAGCAGCGCAGGGAGGACCGGGGAGCTGTTTTTT	CASSAGRTGELFF
NA	TRBD2	TRBV7-3	TRBJ2-1	TGTGCCAGCAGCCCGCGGACTAGCGGGAGTGGGTACAATGAGCAGTTCTTC	CASSPRTSGSGYNEQFF
few	TRBD2	TRBV6-5	TRBJ2-1	TGTGCCAGCAGTTACTGGGGAAGACTAGCGGGGCCTGTTTCCTACAATGAGCAGTTCTTC	CASSYWGRLAGPVSYNEQFF
NA	TRBD2	TRBV6-1	TRBJ2-4	TGTGCCAGCAGTCCCTGGACTAGCGGGGTTCGACTAGCCAAAAACATTCAGTACTTC	CASSPWTSGVRLAKNIQYF